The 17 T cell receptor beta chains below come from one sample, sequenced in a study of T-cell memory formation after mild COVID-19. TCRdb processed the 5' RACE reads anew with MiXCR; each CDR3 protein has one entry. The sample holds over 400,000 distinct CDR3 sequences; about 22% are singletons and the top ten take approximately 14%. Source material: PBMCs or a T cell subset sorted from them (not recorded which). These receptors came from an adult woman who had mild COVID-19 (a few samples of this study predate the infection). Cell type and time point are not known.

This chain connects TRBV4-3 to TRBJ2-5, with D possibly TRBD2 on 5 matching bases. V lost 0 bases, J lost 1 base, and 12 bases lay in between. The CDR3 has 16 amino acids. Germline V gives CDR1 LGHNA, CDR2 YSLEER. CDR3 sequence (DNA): TGCGCCAGCAGCCAAGAACCACGGGATCCCCAAGAGACCCAGTACTTC. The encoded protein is CASSQEPRDPQETQYF.

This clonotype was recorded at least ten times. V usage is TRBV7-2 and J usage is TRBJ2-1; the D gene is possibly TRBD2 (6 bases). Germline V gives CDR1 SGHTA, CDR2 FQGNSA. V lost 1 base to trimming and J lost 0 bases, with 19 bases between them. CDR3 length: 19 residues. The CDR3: CASSLGEVQAGSSYNEQFF. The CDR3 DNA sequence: TGTGCCAGCAGCTTAGGAGAGGTACAGGCCGGGAGCTCCTACAATGAGCAGTTCTTC.

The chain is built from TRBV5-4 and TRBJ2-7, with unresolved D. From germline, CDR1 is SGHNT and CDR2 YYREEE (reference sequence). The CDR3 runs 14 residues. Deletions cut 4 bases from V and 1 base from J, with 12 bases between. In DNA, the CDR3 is TGTGCCAGCAGCGAGTGGGGAAGGTCCTACGAGCAGTACTTC. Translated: CASSEWGRSYEQYF.

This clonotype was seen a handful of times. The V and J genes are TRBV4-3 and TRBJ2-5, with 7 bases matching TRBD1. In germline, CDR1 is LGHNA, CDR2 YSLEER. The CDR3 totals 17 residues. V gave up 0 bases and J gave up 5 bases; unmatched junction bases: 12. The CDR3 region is CASSQDKTGHYGETQYF. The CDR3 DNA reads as TGCGCCAGCAGCCAAGACAAGACAGGGCATTATGGGGAGACCCAGTACTTC.

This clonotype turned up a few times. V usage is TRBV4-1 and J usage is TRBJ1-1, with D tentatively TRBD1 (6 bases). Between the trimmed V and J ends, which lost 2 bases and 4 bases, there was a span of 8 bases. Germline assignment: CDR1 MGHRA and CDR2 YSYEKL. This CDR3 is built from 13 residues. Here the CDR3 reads CASSQNRATEAFF. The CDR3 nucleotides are TGCGCCAGCAGCCAAAACAGGGCCACTGAAGCTTTCTTT.

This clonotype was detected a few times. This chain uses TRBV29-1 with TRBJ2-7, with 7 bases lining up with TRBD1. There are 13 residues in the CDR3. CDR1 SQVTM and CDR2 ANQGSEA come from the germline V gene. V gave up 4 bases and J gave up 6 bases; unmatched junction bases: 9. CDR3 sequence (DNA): TGCAGCGTTGCGGACAGGACCCCATCCGAGCAGTACTTC. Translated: CSVADRTPSEQYF.

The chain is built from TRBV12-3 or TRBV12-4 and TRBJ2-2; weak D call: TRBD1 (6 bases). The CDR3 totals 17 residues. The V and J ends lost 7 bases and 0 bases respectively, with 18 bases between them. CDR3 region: CASTPYRVRTNTGELFF. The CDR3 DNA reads TGTGCCAGCACCCCCTACAGGGTCAGAACGAACACCGGGGAGCTGTTTTTT.

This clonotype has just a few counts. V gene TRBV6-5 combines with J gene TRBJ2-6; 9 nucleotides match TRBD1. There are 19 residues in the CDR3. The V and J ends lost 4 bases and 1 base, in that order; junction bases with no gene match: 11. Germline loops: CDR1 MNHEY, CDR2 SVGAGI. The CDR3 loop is CASSSPFGQGSSGANVLTF. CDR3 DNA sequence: TGTGCCAGCAGTTCTCCCTTCGGACAGGGGTCGTCTGGGGCCAACGTCCTGACTTTC.

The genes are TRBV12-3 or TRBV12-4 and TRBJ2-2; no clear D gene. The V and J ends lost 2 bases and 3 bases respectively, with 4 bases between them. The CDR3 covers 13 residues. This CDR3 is CASSLSHTGELFF. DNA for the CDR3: TGTGCCAGCAGTTTAAGTCACACCGGGGAGCTGTTTTTT.

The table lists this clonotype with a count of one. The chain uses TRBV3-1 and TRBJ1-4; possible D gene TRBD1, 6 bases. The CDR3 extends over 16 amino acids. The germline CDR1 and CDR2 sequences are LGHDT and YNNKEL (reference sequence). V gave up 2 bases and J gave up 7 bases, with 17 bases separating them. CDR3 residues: CASSQWDIPKGEKLFF. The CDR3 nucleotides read TGTGCCAGCAGCCAATGGGACATCCCGAAGGGTGAAAAACTGTTTTTT. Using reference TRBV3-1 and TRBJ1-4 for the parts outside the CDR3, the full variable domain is DTAVSQTPKYLVTQMGNDKSIKCEQNLGHDTMYWYKQDSKKFLKIMFSYNNKELIINETVPNRFSPKSPDKAHLNLHINSLELGDSAVYFCASSQWDIPKGEKLFFGSGTQLSVL.

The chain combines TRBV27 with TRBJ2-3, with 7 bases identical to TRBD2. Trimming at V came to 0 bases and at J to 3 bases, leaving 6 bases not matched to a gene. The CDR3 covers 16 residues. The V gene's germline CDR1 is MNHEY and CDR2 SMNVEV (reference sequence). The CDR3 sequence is CASSLSPAGVTDTQYF. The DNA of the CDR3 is TGTGCCAGCAGTTTATCGCCGGCGGGAGTAACAGATACGCAGTATTTT.

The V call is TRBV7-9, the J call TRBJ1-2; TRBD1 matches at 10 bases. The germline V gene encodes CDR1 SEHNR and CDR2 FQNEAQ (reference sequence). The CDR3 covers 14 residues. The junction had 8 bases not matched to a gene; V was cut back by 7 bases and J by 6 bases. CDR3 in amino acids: CASTLGTGAHGYTF. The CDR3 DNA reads TGTGCCAGCACACTGGGGACAGGGGCCCATGGCTACACCTTC.

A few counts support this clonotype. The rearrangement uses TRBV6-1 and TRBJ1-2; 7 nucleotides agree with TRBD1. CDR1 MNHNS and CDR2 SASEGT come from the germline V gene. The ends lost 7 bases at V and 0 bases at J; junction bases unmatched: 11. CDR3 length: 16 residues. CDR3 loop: CASTPGQVGSNYGYTF. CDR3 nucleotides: TGTGCCAGCACTCCCGGACAGGTGGGATCTAACTATGGCTACACCTTC.

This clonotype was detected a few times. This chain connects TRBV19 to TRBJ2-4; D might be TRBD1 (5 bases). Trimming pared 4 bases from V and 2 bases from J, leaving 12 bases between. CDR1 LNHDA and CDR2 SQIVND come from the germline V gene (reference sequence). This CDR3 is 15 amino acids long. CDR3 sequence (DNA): TGTGCCAGTAGTACCCACACAGGCACCAAAAACATTCAGTACTTC. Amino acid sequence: CASSTHTGTKNIQYF.

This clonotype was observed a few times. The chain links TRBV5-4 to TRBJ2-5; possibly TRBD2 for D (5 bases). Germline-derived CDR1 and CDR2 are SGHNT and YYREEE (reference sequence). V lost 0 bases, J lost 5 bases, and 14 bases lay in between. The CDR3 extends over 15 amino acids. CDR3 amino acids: CASSLEEGLGETQYF. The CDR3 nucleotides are TGTGCCAGCAGCTTGGAAGAGGGCCTGGGGGAGACCCAGTACTTC.

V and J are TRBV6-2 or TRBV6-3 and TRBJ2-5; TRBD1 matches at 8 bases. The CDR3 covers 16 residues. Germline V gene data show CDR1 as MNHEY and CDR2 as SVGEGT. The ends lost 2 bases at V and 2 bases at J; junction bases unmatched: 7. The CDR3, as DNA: TGTGCCAGCAGTTACGGATGGACAGGGAATCAAGAGACCCAGTACTTC. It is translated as CASSYGWTGNQETQYF.

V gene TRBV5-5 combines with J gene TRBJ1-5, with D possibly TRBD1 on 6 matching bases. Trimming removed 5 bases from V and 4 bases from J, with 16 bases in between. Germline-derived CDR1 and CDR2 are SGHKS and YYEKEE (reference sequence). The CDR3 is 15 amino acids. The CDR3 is CASSTGFLDNQPQHF. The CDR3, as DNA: TGTGCCAGCAGTACAGGGTTTCTTGATAATCAGCCCCAGCATTTT.